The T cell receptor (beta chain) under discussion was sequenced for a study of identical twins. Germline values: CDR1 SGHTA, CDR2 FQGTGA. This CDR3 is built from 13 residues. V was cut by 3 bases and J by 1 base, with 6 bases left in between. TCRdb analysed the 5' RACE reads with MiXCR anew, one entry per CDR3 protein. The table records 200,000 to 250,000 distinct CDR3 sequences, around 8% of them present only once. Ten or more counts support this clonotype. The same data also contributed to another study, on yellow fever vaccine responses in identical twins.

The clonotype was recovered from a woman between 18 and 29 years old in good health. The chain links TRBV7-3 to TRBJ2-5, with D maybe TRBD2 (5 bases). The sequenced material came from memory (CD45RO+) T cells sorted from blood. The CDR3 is CASSFTSQETQYF. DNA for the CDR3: TGTGCCAGCAGCTTTACTAGCCAAGAGACCCAGTACTTC.